This T cell receptor beta chain originates from a study of shared clonotypes between healthy human individuals. Study-level information: Two female and three male donors aged 18 to 49 were enrolled.

CDR1 SGHAT and CDR2 FQNNGV come from the germline V gene. Trimming took off 0 bases at V and 1 base at J, with 7 bases between the two ends. CDR3 length: 15 residues. Turning to this clone: As yet, its antigen is unknown. Different DNA sequences within this sample yield the same CDR3.

The authors split each subset's genomic DNA evenly across several immunoSEQ plates. Data came from immunoSEQ multiplex PCR; TCRdb stores just in-frame clones and leaves some out. Altogether around 1.4 million clones are present, 98% to 99% being singletons, with the ten largest covering around 0.33%. Findings and limits, study-wide: A handful of donors shared 5% to 5.5% of their naive CD4 clonotypes. As a rule, naive subsets had a larger estimated richness than memory subsets.

V is TRBV11-2 and J is TRBJ2-1, with TRBD2 as a possible D gene (5 bases). This clonotype was obtained from a man younger than 40 in good health. The sequenced material came from naive CD4+ T cells sorted from blood. Subset: CD45RA+ positively selected. The DNA of the CDR3 is TGTGCCAGCAGCTTAGAAGGGAGATCCTACAATGAGCAGTTCTTC. Amino acid sequence: CASSLEGRSYNEQFF.